The source of this T cell receptor (beta chain) is a study of beta chain features in type 1 diabetes. Study-level findings and limits: A moderate, significant TCRB CDR3 shortening appeared in type 1 diabetes across four CD4+ subsets.

Germline V gives CDR1 MDHEN, CDR2 SYDVKM. Trimming took 8 bases from V and 2 from J; bases not matched to a gene: 12. CDR3 size: 17 residues. Expressed TCRB transcripts were sequenced because the entire RNA isolate underwent reverse transcription. The data were produced by immunoSEQ multiplex PCR, yet TCRdb's version contains in-frame clones alone and is incomplete. The sample yields roughly 50,000 clones, about 48% seen once. A note on this clone: Its specificity is unknown.

The sample comprised stem cell memory CD4+ T cells from blood. The clonotype originates from a man aged 25-45 years with type 1 diabetes. The chain employs TRBV28 and TRBJ2-7; 13 bases match TRBD2. In DNA form, the CDR3 reads TGTGCCAGCTTTACTAGCGGGAGGGCCCCAACCCCCTACGAGCAGTACTTC. Translating it yields CASFTSGRAPTPYEQYF.